This T cell receptor beta chain was recovered during a study of T cell responses to AZD1222 COVID-19 vaccine. General study points: Spike-specific TCR breadth and depth rose after two AZD1222 doses.

Note on this clone: Antigen: not known.

Trimming removed 4 bases from V and 2 bases from J, with 14 bases in between. Germline V CDR1 and CDR2: MNHEY, SVGEGT. The CDR3 has 15 amino acids. The protocol was immunoSEQ multiplex PCR, while the TCRdb copy is restricted to in-frame clones and leaves out a portion. The table has 90,000 to 130,000 clones, less than 95% seen once. The TCR originated in an adult who received the AZD1222 COVID-19 vaccine. The sequencing used peripheral blood, collected 28 days after the second AZD1222 dose. The J gene is TRBJ1-1, the V gene TRBV6-2 or TRBV6-3; D remains unclear. As DNA, the CDR3 is TGTGCCAGCAGTTTGGGAAGCACGGGAAACACTGAAGCTTTCTTT. It encodes CASSLGSTGNTEAFF.